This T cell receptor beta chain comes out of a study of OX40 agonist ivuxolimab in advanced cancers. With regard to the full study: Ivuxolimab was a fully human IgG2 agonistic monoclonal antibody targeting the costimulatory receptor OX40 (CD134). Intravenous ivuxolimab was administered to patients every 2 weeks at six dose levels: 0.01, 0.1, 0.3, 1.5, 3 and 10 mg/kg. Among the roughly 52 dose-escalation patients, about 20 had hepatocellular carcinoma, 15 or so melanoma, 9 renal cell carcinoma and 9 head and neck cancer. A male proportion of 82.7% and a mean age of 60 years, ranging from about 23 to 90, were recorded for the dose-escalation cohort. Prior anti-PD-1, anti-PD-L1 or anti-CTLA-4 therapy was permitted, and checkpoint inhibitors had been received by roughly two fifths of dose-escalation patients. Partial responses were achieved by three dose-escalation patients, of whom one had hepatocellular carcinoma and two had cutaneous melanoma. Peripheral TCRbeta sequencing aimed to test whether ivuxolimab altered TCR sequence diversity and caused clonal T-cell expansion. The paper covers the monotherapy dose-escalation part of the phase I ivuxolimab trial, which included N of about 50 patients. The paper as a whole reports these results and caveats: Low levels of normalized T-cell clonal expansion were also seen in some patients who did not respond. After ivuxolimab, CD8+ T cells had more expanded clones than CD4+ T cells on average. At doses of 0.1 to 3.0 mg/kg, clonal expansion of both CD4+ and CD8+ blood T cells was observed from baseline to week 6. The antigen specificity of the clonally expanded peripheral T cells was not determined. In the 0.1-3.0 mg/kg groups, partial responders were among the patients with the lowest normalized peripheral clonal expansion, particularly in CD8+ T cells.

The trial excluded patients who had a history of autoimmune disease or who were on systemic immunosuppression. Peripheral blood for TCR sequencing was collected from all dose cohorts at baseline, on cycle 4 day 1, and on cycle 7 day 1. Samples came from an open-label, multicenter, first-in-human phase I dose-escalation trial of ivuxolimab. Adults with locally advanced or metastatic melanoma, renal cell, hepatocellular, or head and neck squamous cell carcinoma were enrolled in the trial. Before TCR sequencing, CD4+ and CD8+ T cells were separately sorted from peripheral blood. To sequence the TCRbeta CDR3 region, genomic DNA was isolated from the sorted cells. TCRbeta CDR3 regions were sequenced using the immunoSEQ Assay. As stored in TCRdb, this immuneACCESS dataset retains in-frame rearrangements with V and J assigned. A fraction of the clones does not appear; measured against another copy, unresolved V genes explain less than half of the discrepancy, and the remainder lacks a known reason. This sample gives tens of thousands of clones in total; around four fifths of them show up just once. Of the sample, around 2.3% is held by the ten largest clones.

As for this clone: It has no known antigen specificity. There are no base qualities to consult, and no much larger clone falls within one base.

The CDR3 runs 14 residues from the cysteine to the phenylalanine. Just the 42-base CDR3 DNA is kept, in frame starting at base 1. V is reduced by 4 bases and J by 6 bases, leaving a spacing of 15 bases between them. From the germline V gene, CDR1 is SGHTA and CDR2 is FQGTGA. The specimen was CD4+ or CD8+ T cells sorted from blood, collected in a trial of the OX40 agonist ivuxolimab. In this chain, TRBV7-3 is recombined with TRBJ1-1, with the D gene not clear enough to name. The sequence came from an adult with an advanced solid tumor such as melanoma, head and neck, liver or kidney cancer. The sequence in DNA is TGTGCCAGCAGCTCGGGCCAAGAACACTCTGAAGCTTTCTTT. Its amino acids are CASSSGQEHSEAFF.